This T cell receptor (beta chain) was captured by sequencing in a study of cytomegalovirus exposure and HLA in healthy donors. Trimming took 5 bases from V and 4 from J, leaving 5 bases between them. The CDR3 loop spans 11 amino acids. In germline, CDR1 is MDHEN, CDR2 SYDVKM. The study ran its PCR with 60 Vbeta and 13 Jbeta primers. Assay: immunoSEQ multiplex PCR; the TCRdb copy retains only in-frame clones and omits some. The data hold 200,000 to 300,000 clones, with roughly 86% observed a single time. The genes are TRBV28 and TRBJ1-2; D unclear. The sample taken for sequencing was PBMCs. This TCR came from a woman aged 40 to 50 in good health and CMV-seropositive. The DNA for the CDR3 is TGTGCCAGCAGTAGGAGCTATGGCTACACCTTC. Encoded protein: CASSRSYGYTF.